This record concerns one T cell receptor (beta chain) sequence. The antigen is not known. Germline CDR1 reads LGHNA; CDR2 reads YNFKEQ. Trimming removed 4 bases at V and 0 bases at J, with 18 bases between. This CDR3 is 17 amino acids long. This record comes from a study of cytomegalovirus exposure and HLA in healthy donors. General study results and limits: The study dropped some indistinguishable V segments, TRBV6-2 and TRBV6-3 among them. A previous analysis found most TCR beta V segments productive roughly 87% or roughly 30% of the time.

The PCR ran on 60 Vbeta and 13 Jbeta primers. Data came from immunoSEQ multiplex PCR; TCRdb stores just in-frame clones and leaves some out. The table lists approximately 200,000 clones, with less than 0.85% in the top ten. The V gene is TRBV4-2, the J gene TRBJ1-2; D not certain. The sequence came from a boy younger than 18 in good health and CMV-seronegative. Source material: PBMCs. The chain's CDR3 is CASSRSGSKLPNYGYTF. In DNA form, the CDR3 reads TGTGCCAGCAGCCGGTCCGGGTCTAAACTCCCTAACTATGGCTACACCTTC.